Here is one TCR beta chain with its context. The sample belongs to a study of blood T cell repertoires in COVID-19. Study in general: The analysed material was cDNA or gDNA that came from T cells, B-cell-depleted T cells, or PBMCs.

Under the authors' procedure: The assay estimated nucleated cells by amplifying reference gene primers. Profiling relied on immunoSEQ multiplex PCR, and the TCRdb table lists in-frame clones only, not all of them. V, J and clone size reflect that table, while D and trimming were determined from the DNA. In the table there are about 130,000 clones, roughly 81% of which are singletons. Germline values: CDR1 SEHNR, CDR2 FQNEAQ (reference sequence). This CDR3 spans 12 amino acids. Trimming removed 5 bases from V and 4 bases from J, with 6 bases in between. The V and J genes are TRBV7-9 and TRBJ2-1; D remains unclear. The specimen sequenced was peripheral blood. The TCR originated in a human donor in a cohort sampled during active COVID-19. The CDR3 protein is CASSLRYNEQFF. CDR3 DNA sequence: TGTGCCAGCAGCCTACGATACAATGAGCAGTTCTTC.